Listed here is a single TCR beta chain. Its cognate antigen is unknown. Time point: patch test 3, about 24 weeks after DPC sensitization. Sample treatment: therapeutic diphenylcyclopropenone sensitization with weekly scalp DPC. Individual cDNA molecules each carried unique molecular identifiers attached by the library. TCRdb processed the RACE reads anew with MiXCR; each CDR3 protein has one entry. The sample includes about 90,000 distinct CDR3 sequences, roughly a tenth of them seen just once. This entry is derived from a study of human T cells and chemical hapten exposure. Turning to the study itself: For the roughly 25-week duration of the study, patients were given weekly doses of diphenylcyclopropenone on the scalp.

Points from the study as a whole: Having alopecia, the donors may differ immunologically from healthy people.

The clonotype was recovered from a woman aged 25 to 39 with alopecia areata. Some clones in this sample may be carry-over from other donors' samples. The sequences come from whole blood, collected in connection with sensitization to the hapten diphenylcyclopropenone (DPC).

The CDR3 protein is CASSSATNEKLFF. The CDR3 DNA sequence: TGTGCCAGCAGTTCAGCAACTAATGAAAAACTGTTTTTT. The gene calls are TRBV28 and TRBJ1-4; D is undetermined. The CDR3 totals 13 residues. V shed 4 bases and J shed 0 bases, with 3 bases lying between them. Germline assignment: CDR1 MDHEN and CDR2 SYDVKM. Full variable domain (rest looked up from reference TRBV28 and TRBJ1-4): DVKVTQSSRYLVKRTGEKVFLECVQDMDHENMFWYRQDPGLGLRLIYFSYDVKMKEKGDIPEGYSVSREKKERFSLILESASTNQTSMYLCASSSATNEKLFFGSGTQLSVL.